The count of the clone carrying this TCR beta chain is one. These data are taken from a study of shared clonotypes between healthy human individuals. Looked up from germline, CDR1 is MGHRA and CDR2 is YSYEKL. This CDR3 region has 15 residues. V was trimmed by 6 bases and J by 0 bases, leaving 12 bases between them. Selected positively for CCR7 and CD45RO-negative, naive CD8 cells excluded terminally differentiated effector memory CD45RA+ cells. Data came from immunoSEQ multiplex PCR; TCRdb stores just in-frame clones and leaves some out. The table includes approximately 1.9 million clones, 93% detected once.

This clonotype was sampled from a man between 18 and 35 years old in good health. Some clones in this sample may be carry-over from other donors' samples. V usage is TRBV4-1 and J usage is TRBJ2-1, with D hard to call. The sequencing sample was made of naive CD8+ T cells from PBMCs. CDR3 in DNA: TGCGCCAGCAGTCCTGGTGCTACCTCCTACAATGAGCAGTTCTTC. Residues: CASSPGATSYNEQFF.